This T cell receptor (beta chain) was recorded in a study of Ad26.COV2.S vaccination and SARS-CoV-2 variants. The wider study: Intramuscular Ad26.COV2.S doses were given once or twice, 56 days apart.

Measured with immunoSEQ multiplex PCR; TCRdb has only the in-frame clones, and not every one. The profile shows some 370,000 clones, roughly 85% of them singletons. As to treatment: over 15 received Ad26.COV2.S at low or high dose, single or two shots; 5 received placebo; per-sample allocation not given. Each sample was drawn 63 days after the first injection (of vaccine or placebo). Germline CDR1 and CDR2: SGHAT and FQNNGV. The CDR3 is 16 residues long. V was cut by 2 bases and J by 0 bases, with 13 bases left in between. The sequence derives from a person aged 18-60 years who received the Ad26.COV2.S COVID-19 vaccine or a placebo. The chain couples TRBV11-2 to TRBJ1-1, with TRBD1 as a possible D gene (5 bases). Sequencing used peripheral blood, obtained in a trial of Ad26.COV2.S vaccine versus placebo. The chain's CDR3 is CASSLRPTAMNTEAFF. CDR3 DNA: TGTGCCAGCAGCTTAAGACCGACAGCCATGAACACTGAAGCTTTCTTT.